The 25 T cell receptor beta chains reported below all come from one sample, sequenced in a study of OX40 agonist ivuxolimab in advanced cancers. TCRdb keeps only in-frame clones here, not all; method: immunoSEQ multiplex PCR. The sample yields some 81,000 clones, about nine tenths seen once. The material sequenced was CD4+ or CD8+ T cells sorted from blood, taken in a trial of the OX40 agonist ivuxolimab. The origin of the receptors is an adult with an advanced solid tumor such as melanoma, head and neck, liver or kidney cancer.

The rearrangement uses TRBV6-1 and TRBJ2-7, with TRBD2 matching 10 bases. CDR3 length: 19 residues. CDR1 and CDR2 from the germline V gene are MNHNS and SASEGT. V lost 0 bases and J lost 1; bases outside the gene matches: 12. DNA for the CDR3: TGTGCCAGCAGTGAAGCGCTTAAACAAGGACTAGCGGTTTCCTACGAGCAGTACTTC. Its protein product is CASSEALKQGLAVSYEQYF.

V and J are TRBV10-1 and TRBJ2-1; 7 bases fit TRBD1. The J segment lost 6 bases and the V segment lost 1 base, leaving 3 bases of the junction unmatched. The CDR3 runs 14 residues. Germline V CDR1 and CDR2: WNHNN, SYGVQD (reference sequence). CDR3 sequence reads: CASSELSGGNEQFF. The CDR3 bases are TGCGCCAGCAGTGAGTTATCAGGGGGCAATGAGCAGTTCTTC.

This chain uses TRBV4-3 with TRBJ2-3, with 12 bases lining up with TRBD2. Trimming cost V 0 bases and J 4 bases; bases outside gene matches: 14. Germline values: CDR1 LGHNA, CDR2 YSLEER. The CDR3 is 20 residues long. This chain's CDR3 is CASSQDLPSSGRARADTQYF. CDR3 coding DNA: TGCGCCAGCAGCCAAGATCTACCCTCTAGCGGGAGGGCGCGTGCAGATACGCAGTATTTT.

The V and J genes are TRBV6-1 and TRBJ2-7; 8 bases align to TRBD1. Germline values: CDR1 MNHNS, CDR2 SASEGT. V lost 3 bases and J lost 0; bases outside the gene matches: 7. This CDR3 spans 16 amino acids. The CDR3 spells CASSDHRTGLSYEQYF. As DNA, the CDR3 is TGTGCCAGCAGTGACCACCGGACAGGGCTCTCCTACGAGCAGTACTTC.

The chain is built from TRBV6-6 and TRBJ1-6, with a weak D call TRBD1 (5 bases). Germline V gene lookup returns CDR1 MNHNY and CDR2 SVGAGI (reference sequence). Between the trimmed V and J ends, which lost 6 bases and 7 bases, there was a span of 16 bases. The CDR3 extends over 15 amino acids. The CDR3 bases are TGTGCCAGCAGACCTCTCCGCAGGGAGAATTCACCCCTCCACTTT. Translated, it gives CASRPLRRENSPLHF.

The genes are TRBV11-3 and TRBJ2-2; 7 bases match TRBD2. Trimming at V came to 0 bases and at J to 5 bases, leaving 0 bases not matched to a gene. The V gene's germline CDR1 is SGHNT and CDR2 YENEEA. This CDR3 has 14 residues. CDR3 sequence reads: CASSLDGGTGELFF. The CDR3 DNA is TGTGCCAGCAGCTTAGACGGGGGGACCGGGGAGCTGTTTTTT.

V gene TRBV20-1 combines with J gene TRBJ1-5; the D is unclear. From germline, CDR1 is DFQATT and CDR2 SNEGSKA (reference sequence). V shed 5 bases and J shed 5 bases, with 7 bases lying between them. This CDR3 has 11 amino acids. The CDR3 bases are TGCAGTGCTGGAGGAGATCAGCCCCAGCATTTT. Residues: CSAGGDQPQHF.

CDR3 DNA: TGTGCCAGCAGCTTCTGGACTAGCGGTTCCACCTACGAGCAGTACTTC. Amino acids: CASSFWTSGSTYEQYF. J is TRBJ2-7 and V is TRBV11-2, with TRBD2 matching over 10 bases. Trimming took 3 bases from V and 2 from J; bases not matched to a gene: 7. The germline CDR1 and CDR2 sequences are SGHAT and FQNNGV. The CDR3 covers 16 residues.

The chain recombines TRBV5-5 with TRBJ2-3, with no clear D. The CDR3 spans 15 residues. Trimming took 3 bases from V and 2 from J, leaving 13 bases between them. Per the germline V gene, CDR1 is SGHKS and CDR2 is YYEKEE (reference sequence). The CDR3 reads CASSSYPEDTDTQYF. CDR3 coding DNA: TGTGCCAGCAGCTCTTATCCCGAAGACACAGATACGCAGTATTTT.

This chain uses TRBV5-6 with TRBJ2-7; 10 bases map to TRBD2. Trimming at V came to 4 bases and at J to 5 bases, leaving 6 bases not matched to a gene. In germline, CDR1 is SGHDT, CDR2 YYEEEE. This CDR3 has 14 amino acids. The CDR3 DNA is TGTGCCAGCAGCCTATCCGGGACTAGCGACGAGCAGTACTTC. Its protein is CASSLSGTSDEQYF.

This clone was seen a single time. The rearrangement uses TRBV7-9 and TRBJ1-3; D is unclear. Germline V CDR1 and CDR2: SEHNR, FQNEAQ (reference sequence). The CDR3 length is 12 residues. The germline V and J ends were trimmed by 5 bases and 1 base, with 3 bases remaining between them. CDR3 sequence (DNA): TGTGCCAGCAGCCTGTCTGGAAACACCATATATTTT. As protein: CASSLSGNTIYF. The full variable domain, its missing parts supplied by reference TRBV7-9 and TRBJ1-3, is DTGVSQNPRHKITKRGQNVTFRCDPISEHNRLYWYRQTLGQGPEFLTYFQNEAQLEKSRLLSDRFSAERPKGSFSTLEIQRTEQGDSAMYLCASSLSGNTIYFGEGSWLTVV.

The rearrangement links TRBV28 to TRBJ2-3; 10 bases align to TRBD2. CDR1 and CDR2 from the germline V gene are MDHEN and SYDVKM. The CDR3 sequence is 15 residues long. The junction had 3 bases not matched to a gene; V was cut back by 0 bases and J by 6 bases. In DNA form, the CDR3 reads TGTGCCAGCAGTTTATGGGGTAGCGGGGGGGATACGCAGTATTTT. Its protein product is CASSLWGSGGDTQYF.

V usage is TRBV2 and J usage is TRBJ2-2; no definite D call. The germline V and J ends were trimmed by 0 bases and 2 bases, with 7 bases remaining between them. Germline CDR1 SNHLY, CDR2 FYNNEI. The CDR3 has 15 residues. The DNA for the CDR3 is TGTGCCAGCAGTGAAGCGCGAGCTAACACCGGGGAGCTGTTTTTT. The encoded protein is CASSEARANTGELFF.

The rearrangement joins TRBV4-1 to TRBJ2-4, with D unresolved. V lost 3 bases and J lost 0, with 6 bases in between. The CDR3 covers 14 residues. Per germline, CDR1 MGHRA and CDR2 YSYEKL. CDR3 protein: CASSQGLAKNIQYF. CDR3 nucleotides: TGCGCCAGCAGCCAGGGTTTAGCCAAAAACATTCAGTACTTC.

The chain is built from TRBV5-1 and TRBJ2-6; 13 bases map to TRBD2. CDR1 and CDR2 (germline): SGHRS, YFSETQ. J gave up 0 bases and V 4 bases, and 7 bases lay outside the gene matches. This CDR3 is built from 19 residues. CDR3 amino acids: CASSPGTSGAISGANVLTF. The DNA for the CDR3 is TGCGCCAGCAGCCCTGGGACTAGCGGGGCCATCTCTGGGGCCAACGTCCTGACTTTC.

The V gene is TRBV9, the J gene TRBJ2-1; D ambiguous. The CDR3 extends over 15 amino acids. Germline CDR1 reads SGDLS; CDR2 reads YYNGEE. V shed 2 bases and J shed 0 bases, with 9 bases lying between them. Here the CDR3 DNA reads TGTGCCAGCAGCGTTTTGGGCGCCTCCTACAATGAGCAGTTCTTC. This translates into CASSVLGASYNEQFF.

This clone was observed a single time. The chain couples TRBV7-2 to TRBJ1-6, with D possibly being TRBD1 (5 bases). Germline assignment: CDR1 SGHTA and CDR2 FQGNSA. The CDR3 has 15 amino acids. Deletions cut 7 bases from V and 4 bases from J, with 14 bases between. CDR3 sequence: CASTTPGGYNSPLHF. CDR3 sequence (DNA): TGTGCCAGCACCACCCCCGGGGGATATAATTCACCCCTCCACTTT.

The chain uses TRBV5-5 and TRBJ2-7; 7 bases match TRBD1. The CDR3 spans 14 residues. Trimming removed 4 bases from V and 5 bases from J; junction bases left unmatched: 9. Germline V gives CDR1 SGHKS, CDR2 YYEKEE (reference sequence). CDR3 coding DNA: TGTGCCAGCAGCCCTACAGGGGTAGAAAACGAGCAGTACTTC. Translated, it gives CASSPTGVENEQYF.

The chain has TRBV15 and TRBJ2-7; possible D gene TRBD1, 5 bases. V was cut by 6 bases and J by 2 bases, with 11 bases left in between. The CDR3 runs 13 residues. Germline CDR1 reads LNHNV; CDR2 reads YYDKDF (reference sequence). The DNA of the CDR3 is TGTGCCACCAGTAATCCGACAGCCTACGAGCAGTACTTC. Its translation is CATSNPTAYEQYF.

V usage is TRBV11-3 and J usage is TRBJ2-1; 13 bases are shared with TRBD2. The CDR3 loop spans 15 amino acids. V was pared by 3 bases and J by 9 bases, with 5 bases of the junction left unmatched. The V gene's germline CDR1 is SGHNT and CDR2 YENEEA. The CDR3 coding sequence is TGTGCCAGCAGCTTGAGACTAGCGGGGGGAAGTGAGCAGTTCTTC. Its protein product is CASSLRLAGGSEQFF.

The genes are TRBV2 and TRBJ2-5, with 12 bases matching TRBD2. V was clipped by 6 bases and J by 4 bases; unmatched bases: 3. Germline V gene data show CDR1 as SNHLY and CDR2 as FYNNEI. The length of the CDR3 is 14 residues. In DNA, the CDR3 is TGTGCCAGCAGGGCTAGCGGGGGGGTAGAGACCCAGTACTTC. It yields the protein CASRASGGVETQYF.

The chain carries TRBV5-1 and TRBJ1-4, with no clear D. V shed 6 bases and J shed 4 bases, with 10 bases lying between them. The CDR3 extends over 13 amino acids. CDR1 SGHRS and CDR2 YFSETQ come from the germline V gene. The CDR3 loop reads CASTSGYNEKLFF. CDR3 coding DNA: TGCGCCAGCACTTCAGGTTATAATGAAAAACTGTTTTTT.

The chain joins TRBV7-3 to TRBJ2-5; D gene uncertain. The germline gives CDR1 SGHTA, CDR2 FQGTGA. The CDR3 consists of 15 residues. The V and J ends lost 2 bases and 2 bases respectively, with 12 bases between them. The CDR3 sequence is CASSLELTPQETQYF. DNA of the CDR3: TGTGCCAGCAGCTTAGAGTTGACACCTCAAGAGACCCAGTACTTC.

The chain recombines TRBV4-3 with TRBJ2-7; D might be TRBD2 (5 bases). The CDR3 extends over 14 amino acids. Trimming pared 3 bases from V and 2 bases from J, leaving 11 bases between. From germline, CDR1 is LGHNA and CDR2 YSLEER. The CDR3, as DNA: TGCGCCAGCAGCCAGACACTAGGACCCTACGAGCAGTACTTC. This codes for CASSQTLGPYEQYF.

This clone was counted at least ten times. This sequence joins TRBV28 and TRBJ1-5; perhaps TRBD1 as D (6 bases). This CDR3 is built from 14 residues. V lost 5 bases to trimming and J lost 0 bases, with 8 bases between them. The germline V gene has CDR1 MDHEN and CDR2 SYDVKM. The CDR3 sequence: CASSAGHSNQPQHF. The CDR3 DNA reads TGTGCCAGCAGTGCGGGACATAGCAATCAGCCCCAGCATTTT.